These 21 T cell receptor beta chains were sequenced from one sample in a study of CD8 T cells in Susac syndrome. An input of 0.5 to 1 ug of RNA was subjected to reverse transcription using random hexamers. TCRdb reprocessed the immunoSEQ multiplex PCR reads via MiXCR and lists one record per CDR3 protein. This sample carries 150,000 to 200,000 distinct CDR3 sequences, roughly 94% of them seen once, and the ten largest clones take about 0.1%. The source material was CD4+ T cells from PBMCs. These receptors were taken from a human donor with Susac syndrome.

This chain connects TRBV28 to TRBJ1-2; weak D call: TRBD1 (5 bases). The CDR3 is made up of 14 amino acids. Trimming removed 4 bases from V and 3 bases from J, with 12 bases in between. The germline V gene has CDR1 MDHEN and CDR2 SYDVKM. The CDR3 sequence: CASSSTRGYYGYTF. CDR3 sequence (DNA): TGTGCCAGCAGTTCAACACGGGGCTACTATGGCTACACCTTC.

Worth noting for this clonotype: Germline and junction disagree at one end, which may indicate a read error. This chain links TRBV24-1 with TRBJ2-6; a weak D match, TRBD1 (5 bases). The CDR3 extends over 16 amino acids. Germline CDR1 reads KGHDR; CDR2 reads SFDVKD. The CDR3 coding sequence is TGTGCCACCAGTGACCATGGGGCAGCTGGGACCAACGTCCTGACTTTC. Translated: CATSDHGAAGTNVLTF.

The rearrangement uses TRBV14 and TRBJ1-2; maybe TRBD1 (5 bases). CDR1 and CDR2 from the germline V gene are SGHDN and FVKESK. CDR3 length equals 14 residues. Trimming took off 3 bases at V and 4 bases at J, with 12 bases between the two ends. CDR3: CASSQPGRVYGYTF. The CDR3 DNA reads as TGTGCCAGCAGCCAGCCGGGACGCGTCTATGGCTACACCTTC.

This clonotype was seen ten or more times. This chain joins TRBV2 and TRBJ1-5; D unresolved. CDR1 and CDR2 (germline): SNHLY, FYNNEI. V dropped 3 bases and J dropped 0 bases, with 6 bases sitting between them. This CDR3 has 14 residues. The CDR3 reads CASSDSHSNQPQHF. As DNA, the CDR3 is TGTGCCAGCAGTGACAGCCATAGCAATCAGCCCCAGCATTTT.

This clonotype was seen once. V gene TRBV28 combines with J gene TRBJ2-3; weak D call: TRBD1 (6 bases). Trimming pared 10 bases from V and 1 base from J, leaving 15 bases between. Germline CDR1 is MDHEN and CDR2 is SYDVKM. This CDR3 has 14 residues. The DNA of the CDR3 is TGTGCCACGGAACAGGGAAGTGGCACAGATACGCAGTATTTT. This translates into CATEQGSGTDTQYF.

This clonotype came up once. The V call is TRBV25-1, the J call TRBJ2-2, with 7 bases aligning to TRBD1. The CDR3 extends over 13 amino acids. V shed 7 bases, J shed 5 bases, and the junction held 4 bases outside the gene matches. Germline V lookup: CDR1 MGHDK, CDR2 SYGVNS. The CDR3 region is CASTRQGTGELFF. The CDR3 coding sequence is TGTGCCAGCACTCGACAGGGAACCGGGGAGCTGTTTTTT.

This chain joins TRBV20-1 and TRBJ2-7, with 13 bases aligning to TRBD2. This CDR3 region has 13 residues. After removal of 7 bases from V and 7 bases from J, the junction contained 7 bases not matched to a gene. Germline assignment: CDR1 DFQATT and CDR2 SNEGSKA (reference sequence). CDR3 nucleotide sequence: TGCAGTGTTCCACTAGCGGGAGGGCCTGAGCAGTACTTC. Translation: CSVPLAGGPEQYF.

The rearrangement joins TRBV19 to TRBJ2-3; no definite D call. The germline gives CDR1 LNHDA, CDR2 SQIVND (reference sequence). This CDR3 is built from 15 residues. The ends were cut back, 7 bases at V and 4 bases at J, with 18 bases in the middle. The CDR3 bases are TGTGCCAGTACCGAACGCGGCGTATCTGCAGATACGCAGTATTTT. Translated, it gives CASTERGVSADTQYF.

The chain recombines TRBV19 with TRBJ2-7; 7 nucleotides agree with TRBD1. J gave up 3 bases and V 10 bases, and 9 bases lay outside the gene matches. Germline V gives CDR1 LNHDA, CDR2 SQIVND (reference sequence). CDR3 length equals 13 residues. The CDR3 sequence is CATVRDSHYEQYF. The CDR3 DNA reads TGTGCCACAGTCCGGGACAGTCACTACGAGCAGTACTTC. Full variable domain (remainder filled in from reference TRBV19 and TRBJ2-7): DGGITQSPKYLFRKEGQNVTLSCEQNLNHDAMYWYRQDPGQGLRLIYYSQIVNDFQKGDIAEGYSVSREKKESFPLTVTSAQKNPTAFYLCATVRDSHYEQYFGPGTRLTVT.

The rearrangement links TRBV28 to TRBJ1-4; D not certain. CDR1 and CDR2 from the germline V gene are MDHEN and SYDVKM. Deletions cut 3 bases from V and 3 bases from J, with 11 bases between. The CDR3 length is 15 residues. The CDR3: CASSFSGGSNEKLFF. The CDR3 region has the DNA TGTGCCAGCAGTTTCTCGGGCGGTTCTAATGAAAAACTGTTTTTT.

CDR3 nucleotide sequence: TGTGCCAGCAGCGTACTAAGCGGGGGGAGCACAGATACGCAGTATTTT. This codes for CASSVLSGGSTDTQYF. The V gene is TRBV9, the J gene TRBJ2-3; 9 bases map to TRBD2. This CDR3 comprises 16 residues. Germline values: CDR1 SGDLS, CDR2 YYNGEE. V shed 1 base and J 0 bases; nucleotides not matched to a gene: 3.

CDR3 in DNA: TGCAGTGCAATACTAGCTGGGGAGACCCAGTACTTC. Its protein is CSAILAGETQYF. This chain links TRBV20-1 with TRBJ2-5, with D tentatively TRBD2 (6 bases). CDR3 length equals 12 residues. The germline V gene has CDR1 DFQATT and CDR2 SNEGSKA (reference sequence). V was cut by 6 bases and J by 5 bases, with 13 bases left in between.

On this clonotype itself: One junction end does not reproduce the germline sequence, and a read error may be involved. The chain has TRBV9 and TRBJ2-1; 8 bases are a match to TRBD1. The germline CDR1 and CDR2 sequences are SGDLS and YYNGEE. This CDR3 region has 14 residues. This CDR3 is CVSSVTGAYNEQFF. The CDR3 DNA follows: TGTGTCAGCAGCGTGACAGGGGCCTACAATGAGCAGTTCTTC. The whole variable domain, filled in from reference TRBV9 and TRBJ2-1, reads DSGVTQTPKHLITATGQRVTLRCSPRSGDLSVYWYQQSLDQGLQFLIQYYNGEERAKGNILERFSAQQFPDLHSELNLSSLELGDSALYFCVSSVTGAYNEQFFGPGTRLTVL.

The chain recombines TRBV18 with TRBJ2-1, with 8 bases lining up with TRBD1. Germline assignment: CDR1 KGHSH and CDR2 LQKENI. CDR3 size: 15 residues. V was pared by 6 bases and J by 6 bases, with 10 bases of the junction left unmatched. CDR3 nucleotides: TGTGCCAGCTCCCGGGGTATTCAGGGGGCCAATGAGCAGTTCTTC. Protein: CASSRGIQGANEQFF.

The chain recombines TRBV30 with TRBJ2-3; the D is unclear. CDR3 length: 12 amino acids. The germline CDR1 and CDR2 sequences are GTSNPN and SVGIG (reference sequence). The V end lost 0 bases, the J end lost 5 bases, and 6 bases lay between the germline ends. The CDR3 sequence is CAWSVGGDTQYF. CDR3 DNA sequence: TGTGCCTGGAGTGTAGGTGGAGATACGCAGTATTTT.

This chain joins TRBV7-6 and TRBJ2-7; D is ambiguous. V dropped 4 bases and J dropped 0 bases, with 10 bases sitting between them. CDR1 is SGHVS, CDR2 FNYEAQ, per germline. This CDR3 spans 14 amino acids. The CDR3 bases are TGTGCCAGCAGCTCCCAGGTCGGCTCCTACGAGCAGTACTTC. It encodes CASSSQVGSYEQYF.

V and J are TRBV20-1 and TRBJ2-1; 8 bases match TRBD2. CDR1 and CDR2 from the germline V gene are DFQATT and SNEGSKA (reference sequence). V shed 0 bases, J shed 4 bases, and the junction held 8 bases outside the gene matches. The CDR3 loop spans 16 amino acids. The CDR3 coding sequence is TGCAGTGCTAGAGATCCTACTAGCGGAACATACAATGAGCAGTTCTTC. This sequence encodes CSARDPTSGTYNEQFF.

The CDR3 DNA reads as TGCAGCGTTGACCGACAGGGGATGAACACTGAAGCTTTCTTT. Protein sequence: CSVDRQGMNTEAFF. The rearrangement joins TRBV29-1 to TRBJ1-1; 8 nucleotides agree with TRBD1. The CDR3 sequence is 14 residues long. CDR1 and CDR2 (germline): SQVTM, ANQGSEA. With V trimmed by 3 bases and J by 0 bases, 3 bases remained unmatched.

The chain employs TRBV28 and TRBJ2-7; TRBD1 matches at 8 bases. Per the germline V gene, CDR1 is MDHEN and CDR2 is SYDVKM. Losses at the gene ends were 7 bases for V and 5 bases for J; bases not matched to a gene: 10. The CDR3 is 14 amino acids. Here the CDR3 reads CASNIQGGSHEQYF. In nucleotides, the CDR3 is TGTGCCAGCAACATACAGGGGGGTTCCCACGAGCAGTACTTC.

The chain joins TRBV20-1 to TRBJ1-6; 7 bases fit TRBD1. The CDR3 sequence is 15 residues long. Germline V CDR1 and CDR2: DFQATT, SNEGSKA (reference sequence). Germline trimming cut 6 bases from V and 7 bases from J; bases unmatched to any gene: 12. The CDR3 DNA reads TGCAGTGCCTACGACAGGGAGGCCCGGAATTCACCCCTCCACTTT. Protein sequence: CSAYDREARNSPLHF.

The chain uses TRBV13 and TRBJ2-3; the match to TRBD2 covers 8 bases. The CDR3 loop spans 15 amino acids. The germline gives CDR1 PRHDT, CDR2 FYEKMQ (reference sequence). The trim removed 5 bases at V and 4 bases at J, leaving 8 bases unmatched. CDR3 coding DNA: TGTGCCAGCAGCGCCAGACTAGCGACTCCAGATACGCAGTATTTT. It translates to CASSARLATPDTQYF.